Presented here are 11 T cell receptor beta chains from one specimen sequenced in a study of cytomegalovirus exposure and HLA in healthy donors. PCR involved 60 Vbeta and 13 Jbeta primers. Here immunoSEQ multiplex PCR was the method, and the copy in TCRdb shows in-frame clones only, minus some. Among 150,000 to 200,000 clones listed, about three quarters were seen once. Source material: PBMCs. The receptors here all came from a man in his thirties or forties in good health and CMV-seropositive.

This clone was counted a few times. The J gene is TRBJ1-1, the V gene TRBV6-5; possibly TRBD1 for D (6 bases). The ends were cut back, 7 bases at V and 5 bases at J, with 17 bases in the middle. This CDR3 comprises 14 residues. The germline gives CDR1 MNHEY, CDR2 SVGAGI. CDR3 nucleotides: TGTGCCAGCACCACACACCTACAGGGAACTGAAGCTTTCTTT. Its protein product is CASTTHLQGTEAFF.

This clone occurred a few times. This chain links TRBV7-2 with TRBJ2-5, with 8 bases aligning to TRBD2. CDR1 SGHTA and CDR2 FQGNSA come from the germline V gene. This CDR3 has 15 residues. The V segment lost 9 bases and the J segment 9 bases; nucleotides outside the gene matches: 18. The DNA for the CDR3 is TGTGCCAGGAGGAAAGCGGGAGTACGGGGGGGGGCCCAGTACTTC. It yields the protein CARRKAGVRGGAQYF.

The genes are TRBV4-2 and TRBJ1-1, with D possibly TRBD1 on 6 matching bases. This CDR3 contains 13 residues. CDR1 and CDR2 from the germline V gene are LGHNA and YNFKEQ. V was trimmed by 5 bases and J by 1 base, leaving 8 bases between them. The CDR3 here is CASSTGWNTEAFF. Here the CDR3 DNA reads TGTGCCAGCAGCACAGGGTGGAACACTGAAGCTTTCTTT.

The J gene is TRBJ2-2, the V gene TRBV10-3; TRBD2 is a possible D gene (7 bases). There are 15 residues in the CDR3. V lost 6 bases and J lost 1, with 12 bases in between. Germline V gene sequence: CDR1 ENHRY, CDR2 SYGVKD. The CDR3 sequence: CAIRRGGENTGELFF. For the CDR3, the DNA is TGTGCCATCAGGAGAGGGGGGGAGAACACCGGGGAGCTGTTTTTT.

The rearrangement links TRBV9 to TRBJ2-1; D might be TRBD2 (6 bases). Germline V lookup: CDR1 SGDLS, CDR2 YYNGEE. There are 13 residues in the CDR3. The V end was cut by 4 bases, the J end by 9 bases, with 14 bases between. The DNA for the CDR3 is TGTGCCAGCAGCTCTGGGACGGAGGGTGAGCAGTTCTTC. Protein sequence: CASSSGTEGEQFF. The full variable domain, completed using reference TRBV9 and TRBJ2-1, is DSGVTQTPKHLITATGQRVTLRCSPRSGDLSVYWYQQSLDQGLQFLIQYYNGEERAKGNILERFSAQQFPDLHSELNLSSLELGDSALYFCASSSGTEGEQFFGPGTRLTVL.

This clone was counted a single time. The chain couples TRBV6-5 to TRBJ1-1, with a tentative D call TRBD1 (5 bases). Germline V gene sequence: CDR1 MNHEY, CDR2 SVGAGI. V lost 5 bases to trimming and J lost 3 bases, with 10 bases between them. The CDR3 extends over 13 amino acids. The CDR3 sequence is CASSVQVHTEAFF. The CDR3 region has the DNA TGTGCCAGCAGTGTACAGGTTCACACTGAAGCTTTCTTT.

The gene calls are TRBV6-1 and TRBJ2-5, with 7 bases matching TRBD2. The CDR3 length is 14 residues. J gave up 5 bases and V 2 bases, and 5 bases lay outside the gene matches. Germline CDR1 and CDR2: MNHNS and SASEGT. Here the CDR3 reads CASSEPGGVETQYF. The CDR3 region has the DNA TGTGCCAGCAGTGAACCGGGAGGTGTGGAGACCCAGTACTTC.

The chain links TRBV6-5 to TRBJ2-6; no clear D gene. CDR1 and CDR2 from the germline V gene are MNHEY and SVGAGI. V dropped 7 bases and J dropped 0 bases, with 10 bases sitting between them. The length of the CDR3 is 15 residues. The chain's CDR3 is CASKILSSGANVLTF. The CDR3 DNA follows: TGTGCCAGCAAAATCCTAAGCTCTGGGGCCAACGTCCTGACTTTC.

The V and J genes are TRBV6-6 and TRBJ2-5; 9 bases are a match to TRBD2. Per germline, CDR1 MNHNY and CDR2 SVGAGI (reference sequence). The CDR3 is 14 amino acids. Trimming cost V 8 bases and J 2 bases; bases outside gene matches: 6. CDR3 coding DNA: TGTGCCAGCTTCAGCACTAGCGGGCAAGAGACCCAGTACTTC. It yields the protein CASFSTSGQETQYF.

The V and J genes are TRBV11-2 and TRBJ2-1; TRBD2 agrees at 9 bases. J gave up 12 bases and V 5 bases, and 11 bases lay outside the gene matches. The germline gives CDR1 SGHAT, CDR2 FQNNGV. The CDR3 spans 14 residues. The CDR3 DNA is TGTGCCAGCAGCCCCGCGGGGGGGCCCGGGTGGCAGTTCTTC. Its protein is CASSPAGGPGWQFF. Together with reference TRBV11-2 and TRBJ2-1, the CDR3 gives the full variable domain: EAGVAQSPRYKIIEKRQSVAFWCNPISGHATLYWYQQILGQGPKLLIQFQNNGVVDDSQLPKDRFSAERLKGVDSTLKIQPAKLEDSAVYLCASSPAGGPGWQFFGPGTRLTVL.

The table lists this clone with a few counts. Additional DNA sequences in this sample encode the identical CDR3. V usage is TRBV5-1 and J usage is TRBJ1-1; 8 bases map to TRBD1. In germline, CDR1 is SGHRS, CDR2 YFSETQ. Trimming removed 4 bases from V and 0 bases from J; junction bases left unmatched: 5. This CDR3 is built from 15 residues. The CDR3 protein is CASSPGDRMNTEAFF. CDR3 in DNA: TGCGCCAGCAGCCCCGGGGACAGGATGAACACTGAAGCTTTCTTT. The variable domain in full, completed from reference TRBV5-1 and TRBJ1-1, reads KAGVTQTPRYLIKTRGQQVTLSCSPISGHRSVSWYQQTPGQGLQFLFEYFSETQRNKGNFPGRFSGRQFSNSRSEMNVSTLELGDSALYLCASSPGDRMNTEAFFGQGTRLTVV.